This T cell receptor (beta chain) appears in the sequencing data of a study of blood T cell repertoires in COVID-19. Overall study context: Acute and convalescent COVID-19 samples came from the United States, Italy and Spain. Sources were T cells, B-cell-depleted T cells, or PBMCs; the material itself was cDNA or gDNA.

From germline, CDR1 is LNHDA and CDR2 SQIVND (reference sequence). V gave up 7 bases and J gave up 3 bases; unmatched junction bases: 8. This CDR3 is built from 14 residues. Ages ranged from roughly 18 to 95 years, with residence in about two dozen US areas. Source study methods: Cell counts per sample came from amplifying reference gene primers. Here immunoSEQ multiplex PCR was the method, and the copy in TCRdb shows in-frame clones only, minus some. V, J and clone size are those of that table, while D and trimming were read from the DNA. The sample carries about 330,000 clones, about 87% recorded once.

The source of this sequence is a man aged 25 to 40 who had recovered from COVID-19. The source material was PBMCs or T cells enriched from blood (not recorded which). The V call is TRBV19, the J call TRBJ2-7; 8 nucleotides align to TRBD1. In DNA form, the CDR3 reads TGTGCCAGTACCGGGACAGGAGAAATCTACGAGCAGTACTTC. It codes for CASTGTGEIYEQYF.